One TCR beta chain is described in this entry. The antigen remains unidentified. The CDR3 extends over 21 amino acids. The V gene lost 0 bases and the J gene lost 1 base, with 26 bases spanning the gap. Germline values: CDR1 KGHDR, CDR2 SFDVKD. This entry belongs to a study of T cells in Graves' hyperthyroidism and ophthalmopathy. Study-wide findings and caveats: Peripheral blood also featured most of the thyroid clonotypes expanded above 0.001.

TCR beta CDR3 regions were amplified from RNA transcripts. First-round RT-PCR targeting the TCR CDR3 was performed with the HTBI primer set. MiXCR, applied by TCRdb to the multiplex PCR reads, yields one record per CDR3 protein. The sample includes hundreds of thousands of distinct CDR3 sequences, roughly 46% of them seen just once. The specimen was peripheral blood or thyroid tissue (not recorded which). The chain is built from TRBV24-1 and TRBJ2-5; a possible D gene is TRBD1 (6 bases). The clonotype comes from an adult man with Graves' disease, either hyperthyroidism or ophthalmopathy (not recorded which). In DNA form, the CDR3 reads TGTGCCACCAGTGATTTGCACGCGGCTTCAGGGGCAGTTAACTCCCAAGAGACCCAGTACTTC. This translates into CATSDLHAASGAVNSQETQYF.